The next 3 T cell receptor beta chains were all read from a single sample in a study of OX40 agonist ivuxolimab in advanced cancers. Sequenced by immunoSEQ multiplex PCR; TCRdb stores in-frame clones only, minus some. The data contain about 99,000 clones, roughly 95% of them singletons. This specimen consisted of CD4+ or CD8+ T cells sorted from blood, obtained in a trial of the OX40 agonist ivuxolimab. All receptors derive from an adult with an advanced solid tumor such as melanoma, head and neck, liver or kidney cancer.

This sequence joins TRBV28 and TRBJ2-7; D not resolved. Looked up from germline, CDR1 is MDHEN and CDR2 is SYDVKM. The CDR3 is 11 residues long. As DNA, the CDR3 is TGTTCTGTAGGGCCTGGCTTCGAGCAGTACTTC. The encoded protein is CSVGPGFEQYF.

The rearrangement joins TRBV27 to TRBJ2-1; 14 bases agree with TRBD2. CDR3 size: 20 residues. The trim removed 1 base at V and 3 bases at J, leaving 11 bases unmatched. Looked up from germline, CDR1 is MNHEY and CDR2 is SMNVEV (reference sequence). The CDR3 region has the DNA TGTGCCAGCAGTTTATTCTTTCCGGGACTAGCGGGAGCAGGCTACAATGAGCAGTTCTTC. This gives the protein CASSLFFPGLAGAGYNEQFF.

DNA for the CDR3: TGTGCCAGCAGTTTAGCGACAGGGGGGGGTGGCTACACCTTC. This sequence encodes CASSLATGGGGYTF. This chain joins TRBV28 and TRBJ1-2; 9 bases match TRBD1. This CDR3 has 14 amino acids. Germline assignment: CDR1 MDHEN and CDR2 SYDVKM. The V segment lost 2 bases and the J segment 7 bases; nucleotides outside the gene matches: 5.